The 15 T cell receptor beta chains below all came from one sample that was sequenced in a study of human T cells and chemical hapten exposure. One entry per CDR3 protein, called by TCRdb with MiXCR from the RACE reads. Of some 350,000 distinct CDR3 sequences in the sample, approximately 6.3% were seen once. Time point meaning: patch test 1, 2 weeks after DPC sensitization. This sample's treatment: therapeutic diphenylcyclopropenone sensitization with weekly scalp DPC. This material consisted of whole blood, taken in connection with sensitization to the hapten diphenylcyclopropenone (DPC). These receptors came from a woman younger than 35 with alopecia areata. Some clones in this sample may be carry-over from other donors' samples.

This clonotype was counted only a few times. In this CDR3 the conserved last residue, phenylalanine or tryptophan, is missing, so a read error is likely. The DNA is omitted, as the CDR3 cannot be located on it reliably, and the CDR3 follows TCRdb's listing. The V and J genes are TRBV15 and TRBJ2-1; the DNA was not used to check the table's D call, TRBD2. The CDR3 has 12 residues if both end residues are counted. The germline CDR1 and CDR2 sequences are LNHNV and YYDKDF (reference sequence). The CDR3: CATSRDRGPPSV.

The chain joins TRBV12-3 or TRBV12-4 to TRBJ1-2, with D perhaps matching TRBD1 (5 bases). The CDR3 consists of 14 residues. The V end was cut by 7 bases, the J end by 8 bases, with 20 bases between. The CDR3, as DNA: TGTGCCAGCACCCGGGGACTGGAGGGATGGGGCTACACCTTC. Amino acid sequence: CASTRGLEGWGYTF.

This clonotype was detected only a few times. The chain links TRBV20-1 to TRBJ1-2; D ambiguous. V dropped 3 bases and J dropped 4 bases, with 24 bases sitting between them. The CDR3 totals 17 residues. The germline gives CDR1 DFQATT, CDR2 SNEGSKA (reference sequence). The CDR3, as DNA: TGCAGTGCTAGGCCGAACCCATCGCGGGAGGGCATCTATGGCTACACCTTC. As protein: CSARPNPSREGIYGYTF.

This clonotype appeared a few times. The chain is built from TRBV6-2 or TRBV6-3 and TRBJ1-4; D remains ambiguous. The length of the CDR3 is 15 residues. The ends were cut back, 2 bases at V and 0 bases at J, with 7 bases in the middle. Germline V gene data show CDR1 as MNHEY and CDR2 as SVGEGT. The CDR3 DNA sequence: TGTGCCAGCAGTTACCTAAGGACAACTAATGAAAAACTGTTTTTT. It is translated as CASSYLRTTNEKLFF.

At least ten counts were recorded for this clonotype. The chain carries TRBV4-2 and TRBJ2-1; perhaps TRBD2 as D (7 bases). Germline values: CDR1 LGHNA, CDR2 YNFKEQ. The length of the CDR3 is 17 residues. V was trimmed by 1 base and J by 4 bases, leaving 17 bases between them. The DNA for the CDR3 is TGTGCCAGCAGCCAAGGAATGTTGGCGGGGGCGTACAATGAGCAGTTCTTC. Amino acid sequence: CASSQGMLAGAYNEQFF.

Ten or more counts support this clonotype. This chain's CDR3 is CASSLGLAGGTNTGELFF. The DNA of the CDR3 is TGTGCCAGCAGCTTGGGACTAGCGGGGGGAACGAACACCGGGGAGCTGTTTTTT. The chain is built from TRBV5-4 and TRBJ2-2, with TRBD2 identical over 13 bases. The CDR3 has 18 residues. V trimming: 0 bases; J trimming: 0 bases; junction bases outside the gene matches: 2. CDR1 and CDR2 (germline): SGHNT, YYREEE (reference sequence).

This clonotype was detected only a few times. This sequence joins TRBV5-1 and TRBJ2-3; D is unresolved. Germline V lookup: CDR1 SGHRS, CDR2 YFSETQ. The CDR3 spans 16 residues. V was shortened by 3 bases and J by 0 bases, with 14 bases between the two germline ends. The CDR3 reads CASSSSGDPSTDTQYF. In DNA form, the CDR3 reads TGCGCCAGCAGCTCTAGTGGAGATCCTAGCACAGATACGCAGTATTTT.

In its sample, this clonotype was seen a few times. V is TRBV2 and J is TRBJ1-4; TRBD1 matches 9 bases. Germline lookup yields CDR1 SNHLY and CDR2 FYNNEI. J was trimmed by 2 bases and V by 4 bases; bases with no gene match: 5. This CDR3 has 16 amino acids. The CDR3 bases are TGTGCCAGCAGTGCCGGGACAGGGAGCACTAATGAAAAACTGTTTTTT. Its protein product is CASSAGTGSTNEKLFF.

This clonotype was seen ten or more times. This chain uses TRBV25-1 with TRBJ2-6; D gene unclear. Germline assignment: CDR1 MGHDK and CDR2 SYGVNS. The CDR3 is 13 residues long. The ends were cut back, 4 bases at V and 2 bases at J, with 3 bases in the middle. The CDR3 is CASSVAGANVLTF. For the CDR3, the DNA is TGTGCCAGCAGTGTGGCTGGGGCCAACGTCCTGACTTTC.

This clonotype was detected only a few times. The chain joins TRBV12-3 or TRBV12-4 to TRBJ1-1; D is undetermined. V lost 0 bases to trimming and J lost 5 bases, with 10 bases between them. The CDR3 length is 14 residues. The CDR3 DNA follows: TGTGCCAGCAGTTTAGCAGTAGGGAAAACTGAAGCTTTCTTT. Its protein is CASSLAVGKTEAFF.

The J gene is TRBJ1-5, the V gene TRBV6-2 or TRBV6-3; 9 bases match TRBD1. V was pared by 7 bases and J by 5 bases, with 15 bases of the junction left unmatched. CDR1 MNHEY and CDR2 SVGEGT come from the germline V gene. CDR3 length equals 17 residues. CDR3 sequence reads: CASNSVVPGQGYQPQHF. For the CDR3, the DNA is TGTGCCAGCAATTCCGTTGTACCGGGACAGGGTTATCAGCCCCAGCATTTT.

The rearrangement uses TRBV6-1 and TRBJ1-3, with unresolved D. V dropped 1 base and J dropped 2 bases, with 9 bases sitting between them. The CDR3 has 15 residues. Germline V lookup: CDR1 MNHNS, CDR2 SASEGT. The chain's CDR3 is CASSEGWAAGNTIYF. The CDR3 nucleotides read TGTGCCAGCAGTGAAGGATGGGCAGCTGGAAACACCATATATTTT.

The chain is built from TRBV10-3 and TRBJ2-5; 8 bases match TRBD1. The CDR3 loop spans 14 amino acids. V gave up 6 bases and J gave up 2 bases; unmatched junction bases: 5. The V gene's germline CDR1 is ENHRY and CDR2 SYGVKD. The CDR3 DNA follows: TGTGCCATCAGGCCGGGACAGGCACAAGAGACCCAGTACTTC. It codes for CAIRPGQAQETQYF.

This clonotype was seen ten or more times. The rearrangement joins TRBV6-2 or TRBV6-3 to TRBJ2-6; weak D call: TRBD2 (5 bases). Germline CDR1 MNHEY, CDR2 SVGEGT. V shed 1 base and J shed 0 bases, with 22 bases lying between them. CDR3 size: 21 residues. CDR3 coding DNA: TGTGCCAGCAGTTACTACAAAAGCCCTCCGGACTGGAGCTCTGGGGCCAACGTCCTGACTTTC. It is translated as CASSYYKSPPDWSSGANVLTF.

This clonotype has a count of ten or more. This chain joins TRBV5-4 and TRBJ2-7; 8 bases fit TRBD1. Trimming cost V 2 bases and J 3 bases; bases outside gene matches: 7. Looked up from germline, CDR1 is SGHNT and CDR2 is YYREEE (reference sequence). This CDR3 has 15 residues. The CDR3 protein is CASSFEQGAVYEQYF. The DNA for the CDR3 is TGTGCCAGCAGCTTCGAGCAGGGGGCCGTCTACGAGCAGTACTTC.